These 27 T cell receptor beta chains originate from one sample sequenced in a study of cytomegalovirus exposure and HLA in healthy donors. The primer mix had 60 Vbeta and 13 Jbeta primers. The assay was immunoSEQ multiplex PCR, and TCRdb's table has in-frame clones only and misses some. The sample has under 200,000 clones; 60% to 80% are singletons. What was sequenced was PBMCs. The receptors originated from a man aged 25 to 40 in good health and CMV-seropositive.

This chain joins TRBV6-5 and TRBJ2-3, with 7 nucleotides matching TRBD2. CDR3 length equals 16 residues. V gave up 2 bases and J gave up 0 bases; unmatched junction bases: 5. Germline V gene lookup returns CDR1 MNHEY and CDR2 SVGAGI. The DNA for the CDR3 is TGTGCCAGCAGTTACGGGACTACTCATAGCACAGATACGCAGTATTTT. It translates to CASSYGTTHSTDTQYF.

V is TRBV7-3 and J is TRBJ2-3; 11 bases map to TRBD2. With V trimmed by 1 base and J by 2 bases, 8 bases remained unmatched. Germline CDR1 SGHTA, CDR2 FQGTGA. This CDR3 spans 18 amino acids. The CDR3 nucleotides read TGTGCCAGCAGCTTAAGGGGAATAGCGGGGGGGTCCACAGATACGCAGTATTTT. Amino acids: CASSLRGIAGGSTDTQYF.

This chain links TRBV9 with TRBJ2-3; 12 nucleotides agree with TRBD2. Germline V gene sequence: CDR1 SGDLS, CDR2 YYNGEE. CDR3 length: 17 amino acids. J lost 0 bases, V lost 2 bases, and 4 bases had no gene match. The CDR3 loop reads CASSVTSGGTSTDTQYF. In DNA, the CDR3 is TGTGCCAGCAGCGTGACTAGCGGGGGCACTAGCACAGATACGCAGTATTTT.

CDR3 in DNA: TGTGCCAGCAGCCTGGGGCCGACCCAAGAGACCCAGTACTTC. Translating gives CASSLGPTQETQYF. The chain uses TRBV9 and TRBJ2-5; a possible D gene is TRBD1 (5 bases). The V and J ends lost 4 bases and 1 base respectively, with 11 bases between them. Germline V gene sequence: CDR1 SGDLS, CDR2 YYNGEE. The CDR3 totals 14 residues.

The gene calls are TRBV19 and TRBJ2-3; 9 bases match TRBD2. V dropped 7 bases and J dropped 0; count of bases not matched to a gene: 11. This CDR3 has 17 amino acids. Germline V gene data show CDR1 as LNHDA and CDR2 as SQIVND (reference sequence). This CDR3 reads CASTRIGSGGSTDTQYF. The CDR3, as DNA: TGTGCCAGTACCCGTATAGGGAGCGGGGGGAGCACAGATACGCAGTATTTT.

In DNA form, the CDR3 reads TGTGCCAGCAATCAGGCGAGGGATCAGCCCCAGCATTTT. This gives the protein CASNQARDQPQHF. The chain joins TRBV6-1 to TRBJ1-5; D is uncertain. The CDR3 covers 13 residues. Trimming took off 7 bases at V and 5 bases at J, with 12 bases between the two ends. Germline V gene data show CDR1 as MNHNS and CDR2 as SASEGT.

This chain joins TRBV7-6 and TRBJ2-5, with TRBD1 matching over 9 bases. With V trimmed by 5 bases and J by 7 bases, 8 bases remained unmatched. The CDR3 contains 14 residues. Germline CDR1 and CDR2: SGHVS and FNYEAQ. The chain's CDR3 is CASSGPGQGMTQYF. Written as DNA, the CDR3 is TGTGCCAGCAGCGGACCGGGACAGGGTATGACCCAGTACTTC.

The rearrangement links TRBV2 to TRBJ1-5; TRBD1 might be the D (5 bases). V lost 7 bases, J lost 9 bases, and 22 bases lay in between. CDR3 length equals 15 residues. Germline V lookup: CDR1 SNHLY, CDR2 FYNNEI. As DNA, the CDR3 is TGTGCCAGCAAGTCCCAGACAGACCTAACTTGGCCCCAGCATTTT. This sequence encodes CASKSQTDLTWPQHF. Variable domain in full (rest from reference TRBV2 and TRBJ1-5): EPEVTQTPSHQVTQMGQEVILRCVPISNHLYFYWYRQILGQKVEFLVSFYNNEISEKSEIFDDQFSVERPDGSNFTLKIRSTKLEDSAMYFCASKSQTDLTWPQHFGDGTRLSIL.

This rearrangement joins TRBV5-1 to TRBJ2-1; 15 bases match TRBD2. V shed 4 bases, J shed 2 bases, and the junction held 10 bases outside the gene matches. The CDR3 covers 19 residues. The germline V gene has CDR1 SGHRS and CDR2 YFSETQ. For the CDR3, the DNA is TGCGCCAGCAGCCCCCCGGGGACTAGCGGGGGGAGGGCCTACAATGAGCAGTTCTTC. It codes for CASSPPGTSGGRAYNEQFF.

This sequence joins TRBV5-5 and TRBJ2-5; D is undetermined. Trimming took 2 bases from V and 1 from J, leaving 3 bases between them. The CDR3 is made up of 12 amino acids. Germline V gene data show CDR1 as SGHKS and CDR2 as YYEKEE (reference sequence). The DNA of the CDR3 is TGTGCCAGCAGCTTCCGCCAAGAGACCCAGTACTTC. Residues: CASSFRQETQYF.

In this sample, this clone turned up a few times. The genes are TRBV10-3 and TRBJ1-5; D gene unclear. CDR1 is ENHRY, CDR2 SYGVKD, per germline. This CDR3 spans 12 amino acids. Trimming removed 3 bases from V and 5 bases from J, with 5 bases in between. The CDR3: CAISERDQPQHF. The CDR3, as DNA: TGTGCCATCAGTGAACGCGATCAGCCCCAGCATTTT.

Of note for this clone: Relative to the germline gene, one junction end is altered; a read error may explain this. The chain uses TRBV18 and TRBJ1-5; D may be TRBD1 (6 bases). Germline V gives CDR1 KGHSH, CDR2 LQKENI. The CDR3 covers 15 residues. CDR3 protein: CDSSPLPGENQPQHF. The CDR3 DNA sequence: TGTGACAGCTCACCCCTCCCAGGGGAAAATCAGCCCCAGCATTTT.

The chain has TRBV5-1 and TRBJ1-6; weak D call: TRBD1 (5 bases). Looked up from germline, CDR1 is SGHRS and CDR2 is YFSETQ. The CDR3 contains 15 residues. V was clipped by 0 bases and J by 8 bases, with 12 bases between them. The CDR3 DNA follows: TGCGCCAGCAGCTTGGGGGGCAGGACGGATTCACCCCTCCACTTT. It translates to CASSLGGRTDSPLHF.

The chain couples TRBV7-8 to TRBJ2-3; 12 nucleotides agree with TRBD2. After removal of 5 bases from V and 6 bases from J, the junction contained 3 bases not matched to a gene. This CDR3 is 14 amino acids long. CDR1 and CDR2 from the germline V gene are SGHVS and FQNEAQ. The CDR3 coding sequence is TGTGCCAGCAGCCAAGGGACTAGCGGGGATACGCAGTATTTT. This codes for CASSQGTSGDTQYF.

The chain's CDR3 is CASSPRGERPLHF. CDR3 coding DNA: TGCGCCAGCAGTCCCAGGGGAGAGAGACCCCTCCACTTT. The chain couples TRBV23-1 to TRBJ1-6, with D possibly matching TRBD1 (6 bases). TRBV23-1 is marked as an open reading frame, function uncertain. The CDR3 sequence is 13 residues long. V lost 4 bases and J 12 bases, leaving 13 bases between the germline ends.

The genes are TRBV7-9 and TRBJ2-7; D unclear. The ends were cut back, 2 bases at V and 3 bases at J, with 5 bases in the middle. The CDR3 totals 12 residues. Per the germline V gene, CDR1 is SEHNR and CDR2 is FQNEAQ (reference sequence). The CDR3 sequence is CASSLSSYEQYF. CDR3 in DNA: TGTGCCAGCAGCTTAAGTAGCTACGAGCAGTACTTC.

V gene TRBV5-8 combines with J gene TRBJ1-3; no definite D call. Germline V lookup: CDR1 SGHTS, CDR2 YDEGEE. The CDR3 is 15 residues long. V was cut by 1 base and J by 0 bases, with 8 bases left in between. CDR3 in DNA: TGTGCCAGCAGCTTGTACGGGTACTCTGGAAACACCATATATTTT. Translating gives CASSLYGYSGNTIYF.

This clone was found once. This rearrangement joins TRBV30 to TRBJ2-6; maybe TRBD2 (6 bases). The ends were cut back, 4 bases at V and 0 bases at J, with 10 bases in the middle. CDR3 length: 15 residues. Germline V gives CDR1 GTSNPN, CDR2 SVGIG (reference sequence). The CDR3 region is CAWTAGLSGANVLTF. CDR3 DNA: TGTGCCTGGACGGCGGGGCTCTCTGGGGCCAACGTCCTGACTTTC.

The chain employs TRBV19 and TRBJ1-5; D is unresolved. Trimming removed 7 bases from V and 0 bases from J, with 16 bases in between. This CDR3 has 16 amino acids. Germline CDR1 is LNHDA and CDR2 is SQIVND (reference sequence). CDR3 sequence: CASTQSRWNSNQPQHF. DNA of the CDR3: TGTGCCAGTACCCAGAGCAGGTGGAATAGCAATCAGCCCCAGCATTTT. Full variable domain (remainder filled in from reference TRBV19 and TRBJ1-5): DGGITQSPKYLFRKEGQNVTLSCEQNLNHDAMYWYRQDPGQGLRLIYYSQIVNDFQKGDIAEGYSVSREKKESFPLTVTSAQKNPTAFYLCASTQSRWNSNQPQHFGDGTRLSIL.

This chain connects TRBV7-8 to TRBJ2-7; TRBD1 aligns across 12 bases. CDR1 SGHVS and CDR2 FQNEAQ come from the germline V gene. This CDR3 contains 16 residues. Trimming at V came to 1 base and at J to 5 bases, leaving 6 bases not matched to a gene. CDR3 region: CASSLGPGTGGDEQYF. In nucleotides, the CDR3 is TGTGCCAGCAGCTTAGGCCCTGGGACAGGGGGCGACGAGCAGTACTTC.

The rearrangement joins TRBV30 to TRBJ2-5, with a possible D match to TRBD2 (6 bases). Gene TRBJ2-7 matches the end of the DNA better, so the J call may be wrong. This CDR3 is 12 amino acids long. The V gene's germline CDR1 is GTSNPN and CDR2 SVGIG (reference sequence). Here the CDR3 reads CAWSVAGYEQYF. The CDR3 nucleotides are TGTGCCTGGAGTGTCGCGGGGTACGAGCAGTACTTC.

The table lists this clone with a count of one. CDR3 nucleotides: TGCGCCAGCAGCATCGGAGAGCCTGGGGAAAAACTGTTTTTT. It codes for CASSIGEPGEKLFF. V usage is TRBV5-1 and J usage is TRBJ1-4; D is unclear. The CDR3 totals 14 residues. V lost 4 bases to trimming and J lost 8 bases, with 15 bases between them. Germline CDR1 is SGHRS and CDR2 is YFSETQ.

This clone was seen a few times. The chain couples TRBV30 to TRBJ1-1; 7 bases line up with TRBD1. Germline V CDR1 and CDR2: GTSNPN, SVGIG (reference sequence). V gave up 2 bases and J gave up 8 bases; unmatched junction bases: 11. The CDR3 is 14 residues long. The DNA of the CDR3 is TGTGCCTGGAGTCGTGGGGCCGGACAGGAGGAAGCTTTCTTT. It encodes CAWSRGAGQEEAFF.

The J gene is TRBJ2-3, the V gene TRBV7-2; maybe TRBD1 (5 bases). V was shortened by 11 bases and J by 0 bases, with 12 bases between the two germline ends. This CDR3 comprises 13 residues. Germline CDR1 reads SGHTA; CDR2 reads FQGNSA. The CDR3 sequence is CALRVPSTDTQYF. For the CDR3, the DNA is TGTGCCCTCAGGGTCCCAAGCACAGATACGCAGTATTTT.

The CDR3 nucleotides are TGTGCCAGCAGCGCCCCGGGACTAGATAACACAGATACGCAGTATTTT. Translated: CASSAPGLDNTDTQYF. The chain uses TRBV9 and TRBJ2-3; TRBD2 agrees at 8 bases. This CDR3 region has 16 residues. Germline V gene data show CDR1 as SGDLS and CDR2 as YYNGEE. Germline trimming cut 3 bases from V and 2 bases from J; bases unmatched to any gene: 8.

The genes are TRBV5-1 and TRBJ2-7; possible D gene TRBD1, 5 bases. From germline, CDR1 is SGHRS and CDR2 YFSETQ. Deletions cut 0 bases from V and 5 bases from J, with 9 bases between. The length of the CDR3 is 13 residues. The CDR3 sequence: CASSLGQGNEQYF. The DNA of the CDR3 is TGCGCCAGCAGCTTGGGGCAGGGTAACGAGCAGTACTTC.

The chain couples TRBV28 to TRBJ1-5; possibly TRBD1 for D (5 bases). Deletions cut 6 bases from V and 2 bases from J, with 11 bases between. Germline values: CDR1 MDHEN, CDR2 SYDVKM. CDR3 length: 14 amino acids. Here the CDR3 DNA reads TGTGCCAGCAGCCAGACAGTGGGCAATCAGCCCCAGCATTTT. This translates into CASSQTVGNQPQHF.